This TCR beta chain appears in the sequencing data of a study of blood T cell repertoires in COVID-19 (dated by TCRdb to the early 2020s). A note on the overall study: Collaborator samples came from the United States, Italy and Spain and covered acute and convalescent phases of COVID-19. The material from the prospective study consisted of cDNA or gDNA derived from T cells, B-cell-depleted T cells, or PBMCs. Deeply sampled blood TCRbeta repertoires from subjects exposed to, actively infected with, or recovered from COVID-19 were included in the dataset. The repertoires were released in a freely available public database meant as a resource for research on the immune response to SARS-CoV-2. The samples were drawn from the first 160 participants of the ongoing ImmuneRACE study and from roughly 1,300 subjects provided by 6 global collaborators. Nearly every sample came with metadata listing a de-identified subject ID, COVID-19 status, age in years and sex. Where available, HLA class I and class II types were taken from metadata supplied by the sample provider and were not determined by assay-based typing. Results the study describes overall, beyond this receptor: Clinical and demographic metadata were provided uncurated, with the amount varying by source and participant.

As concerns this clone: It lacks a known antigen. Qualities for individual bases were not recorded, and no much larger clone is one base off.

The germline V gene (reference sequence) provides CDR1 SEHNR and CDR2 FQNEAQ. Reading from cysteine to phenylalanine, the CDR3 counts 15 amino acids. Of all the DNA, just the CDR3 is kept, 45 bases in frame from base 1. After removal of 5 bases from V and 0 bases from J, the junction retains 6 bases not matched to a gene. TCRbeta CDR3 regions were amplified from genomic DNA using the immunoSEQ Assay, a bias-controlled multiplex PCR. The study's processing was this. Within the assay, amplification of reference gene primers was used to estimate how many nucleated cells each sample contained. To quantify the absolute abundance of each unique TCRbeta CDR3 rearrangement, sequence reads were collapsed and filtered. For each sample, productive Simpson clonality was calculated as the square root of Simpson's diversity index across productive rearrangements. TCRdb retrieved this table from immuneACCESS and kept in-frame rearrangements only. Not all clones are present; in checked studies, unresolved V genes account for under half, and no reason is known for the remainder. The DNA was the basis for D and trimming; V, J and clone size are from that table. The sample has under 300,000 clones on record, under 90% of them singletons. The ten largest clonotypes hold around 3% of the sample.

Collaborating institutions collected whole blood in K2EDTA tubes following their own protocols. Collaborator samples were shipped for TCRbeta analysis as frozen whole blood, isolated PBMCs, or DNA extracted from either sample type. This sequence was found in a woman in her sixties with active or convalescent COVID-19. Recombination connected TRBV7-9 to TRBJ1-1, with TRBD1 matching 7 junction bases. Sequenced: peripheral blood. The CDR3 has the sequence CASSLGGVMNTEAFF. The DNA sequence is given as TGTGCCAGCAGCCTAGGGGGCGTGATGAACACTGAAGCTTTCTTT.